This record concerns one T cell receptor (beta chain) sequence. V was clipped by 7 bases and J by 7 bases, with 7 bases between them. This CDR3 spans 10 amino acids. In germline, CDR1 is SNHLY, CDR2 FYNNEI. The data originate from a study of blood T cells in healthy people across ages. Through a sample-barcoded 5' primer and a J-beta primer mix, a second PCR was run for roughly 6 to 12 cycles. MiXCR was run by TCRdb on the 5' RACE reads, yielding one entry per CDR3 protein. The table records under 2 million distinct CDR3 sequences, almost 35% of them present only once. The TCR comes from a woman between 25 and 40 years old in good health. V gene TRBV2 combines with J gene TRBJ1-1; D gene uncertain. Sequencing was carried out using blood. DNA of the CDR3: TGTGCCAGCAAAATTCGTGAAGCTTTCTTT. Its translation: CASKIREAFF.